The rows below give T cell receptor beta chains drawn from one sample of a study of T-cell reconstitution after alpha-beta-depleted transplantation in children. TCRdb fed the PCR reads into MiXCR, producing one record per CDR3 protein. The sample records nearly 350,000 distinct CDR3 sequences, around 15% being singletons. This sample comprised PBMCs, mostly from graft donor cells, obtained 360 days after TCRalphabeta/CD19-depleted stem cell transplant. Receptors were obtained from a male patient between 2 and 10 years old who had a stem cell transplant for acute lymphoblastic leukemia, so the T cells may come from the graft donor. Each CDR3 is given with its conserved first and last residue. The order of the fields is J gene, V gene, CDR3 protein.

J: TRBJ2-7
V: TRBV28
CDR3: CASSLWVRRSYEQYF

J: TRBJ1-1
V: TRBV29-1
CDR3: CSVYGTGRTEAFF

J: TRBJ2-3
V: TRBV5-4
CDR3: CASSSLDRLTQYF

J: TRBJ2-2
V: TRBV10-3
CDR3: CAIRIAGGPHGELFF

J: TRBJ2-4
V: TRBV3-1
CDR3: CASSPRQRASGRVDIQYF

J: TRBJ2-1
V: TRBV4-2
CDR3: CASSPSGGFGNEQFF

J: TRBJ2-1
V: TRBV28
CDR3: CASSLGGSGNNEQFF

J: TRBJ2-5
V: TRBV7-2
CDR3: CASSLVGLQETQYF

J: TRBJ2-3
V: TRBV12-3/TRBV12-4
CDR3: CASSRDRYSISTDTQYF

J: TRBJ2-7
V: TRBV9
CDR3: CASSVSGGPPGEQYF

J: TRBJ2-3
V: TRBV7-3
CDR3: CASSSYAAGPTQYF

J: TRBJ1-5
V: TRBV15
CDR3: CATSRDPTLNQPQHF

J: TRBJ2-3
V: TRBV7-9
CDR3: CASSLGDSDTQYF

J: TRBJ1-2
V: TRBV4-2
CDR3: CASSLQWGGSSSNYGYTF

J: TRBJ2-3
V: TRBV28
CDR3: CASSFSGKAPDTQYF

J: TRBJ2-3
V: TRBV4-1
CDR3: CASSQDASGTTQYF

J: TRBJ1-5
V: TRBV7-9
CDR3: CASSLGGGPLDEPQHF

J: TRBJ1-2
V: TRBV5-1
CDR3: CASSSTGTYGYTF